Presented here are 30 T cell receptor beta chains from one specimen sequenced in a study of blood T cell repertoires in COVID-19. Assay: immunoSEQ multiplex PCR; the TCRdb copy retains only in-frame clones and omits some. The repertoire holds 200,000 or so clones, with 88% as singletons. The specimen sequenced was PBMCs or T cells enriched from blood (not recorded which). These receptors originate from a woman in her 30s who had recovered from COVID-19.

This clone has just one count. The chain joins TRBV4-3 to TRBJ1-4, with D hard to call. CDR1 and CDR2 (germline): LGHNA, YSLEER. Trimming left V 1 base short and J 10 bases short, with 16 bases between. The CDR3 extends over 15 amino acids. CDR3 sequence: CASSQGRVRSGKLFF. Written as DNA, the CDR3 is TGCGCCAGCAGCCAAGGCCGGGTCCGAAGCGGAAAACTGTTTTTT.

The chain employs TRBV4-2 and TRBJ1-2; D remains ambiguous. Germline assignment: CDR1 LGHNA and CDR2 YNFKEQ. This CDR3 contains 17 residues. V lost 0 bases and J 4 bases, leaving 18 bases between the germline ends. The CDR3: CASSQEVQATPVYGYTF. The CDR3 coding sequence is TGTGCCAGCAGCCAAGAAGTCCAGGCGACGCCTGTCTATGGCTACACCTTC.

The chain carries TRBV9 and TRBJ1-3; 7 bases align to TRBD1. Trimming removed 1 base from V and 4 bases from J; junction bases left unmatched: 14. CDR3 size: 18 residues. Germline CDR1 reads SGDLS; CDR2 reads YYNGEE. CDR3 DNA: TGTGCCAGCAGCGTATCTCTGGCCGGGACAGCCTACGGAAACACCATATATTTT. Protein sequence: CASSVSLAGTAYGNTIYF.

V and J are TRBV9 and TRBJ1-5; 7 nucleotides match TRBD1. In germline, CDR1 is SGDLS, CDR2 YYNGEE. The CDR3 has 12 residues. J lost 7 bases, V lost 7 bases, and 5 bases had no gene match. Written as DNA, the CDR3 is TGTGCCAGCGGGACAGACGGCCAGCCCCAGCATTTT. It yields the protein CASGTDGQPQHF. Full variable domain (missing parts from reference TRBV9 and TRBJ1-5): DSGVTQTPKHLITATGQRVTLRCSPRSGDLSVYWYQQSLDQGLQFLIQYYNGEERAKGNILERFSAQQFPDLHSELNLSSLELGDSALYFCASGTDGQPQHFGDGTRLSIL.

This clone is deemed medium-sized. V usage is TRBV7-2 and J usage is TRBJ1-2; TRBD1 agrees at 7 bases. Germline loops: CDR1 SGHTA, CDR2 FQGNSA. Losses at the gene ends were 5 bases for V and 6 bases for J; bases not matched to a gene: 12. There are 15 residues in the CDR3. The CDR3: CASSPEMTGRDGYTF. The CDR3 DNA reads as TGTGCCAGCAGCCCAGAAATGACAGGGCGGGATGGCTACACCTTC. Full variable domain (rest looked up from reference TRBV7-2 and TRBJ1-2): GAGVSQSPSNKVTEKGKDVELRCDPISGHTALYWYRQSLGQGLEFLIYFQGNSAPDKSGLPSDRFSAERTGGSVSTLTIQRTQQEDSAVYLCASSPEMTGRDGYTFGSGTRLTVV.

This chain links TRBV7-6 with TRBJ2-2, with D possibly matching TRBD2 (5 bases). CDR1 and CDR2 (germline): SGHVS, FNYEAQ. Trimming took 5 bases from V and 5 from J, leaving 12 bases between them. There are 14 residues in the CDR3. This CDR3 reads CASSPIRETGELFF. Here the CDR3 DNA reads TGTGCCAGCAGCCCTATTCGGGAAACCGGGGAGCTGTTTTTT.

The genes are TRBV19 and TRBJ1-1; 9 nucleotides agree with TRBD1. Unmatched junction bases numbered 6, after V lost 6 bases and J lost 1 base. The CDR3 spans 15 residues. In germline, CDR1 is LNHDA, CDR2 SQIVND (reference sequence). The CDR3 nucleotides are TGTGCCAGTAGGGGGACAGGGACCAGGAACACTGAAGCTTTCTTT. Amino acids: CASRGTGTRNTEAFF.

The rearrangement joins TRBV3-1 (or the pseudogene TRBV3-2) to TRBJ1-4; D uncertain. V was shortened by 1 base and J by 11 bases, with 8 bases between the two germline ends. The germline gives CDR1 LGHDT, CDR2 YNNKEL (reference sequence). This CDR3 is built from 12 residues. The CDR3 loop reads CASSQGARKLFF. CDR3 nucleotide sequence: TGTGCCAGCAGCCAAGGAGCGAGGAAACTGTTTTTT.

This sequence joins TRBV28 and TRBJ1-2; D is unclear. The CDR3 loop spans 12 amino acids. The germline V gene has CDR1 MDHEN and CDR2 SYDVKM. The V end was cut by 5 bases, the J end by 6 bases, with 10 bases between. CDR3 nucleotide sequence: TGTGCCAGCAGTCGGGGTACGGATGGCTACACCTTC. Translated, it gives CASSRGTDGYTF.

The rearrangement links TRBV5-1 to TRBJ1-3, with 8 bases that match TRBD1. Per germline, CDR1 SGHRS and CDR2 YFSETQ. The CDR3 totals 15 residues. V lost 0 bases, J lost 3 bases, and 2 bases stayed unmatched. Here the CDR3 DNA reads TGCGCCAGCAGCTTGGGGACAGGGAGTGGAAACACCATATATTTT. This sequence encodes CASSLGTGSGNTIYF.

This clone was seen repeatedly, ten times or more. The chain is built from TRBV12-3 or TRBV12-4 and TRBJ1-1; D may be TRBD1 (5 bases). The CDR3 sequence is 11 residues long. V lost 7 bases and J 7 bases, leaving 10 bases between the germline ends. The CDR3, as DNA: TGTGCCAGCAAGCAGGGCCGTGAAGCTTTCTTT. It specifies CASKQGREAFF.

The count of this clone is one. The chain employs TRBV6-5 and TRBJ1-6, with D possibly being TRBD1 (5 bases). The CDR3 has 12 residues. CDR1 is MNHEY and CDR2 is SVGAGI in the germline V gene. Between the trimmed V and J ends, which lost 4 bases and 9 bases, there was a span of 7 bases. The CDR3 loop reads CASSSGRSPLHF. As DNA, the CDR3 is TGTGCCAGCAGTTCAGGGCGTTCACCCCTCCACTTT.

The rearrangement uses TRBV7-3 and TRBJ2-1; 8 positions match TRBD2. The CDR3 extends over 15 amino acids. Germline trimming cut 0 bases from V and 7 bases from J; bases unmatched to any gene: 5. Germline CDR1 SGHTA, CDR2 FQGTGA. CDR3 in DNA: TGTGCCAGCAGCTTAACCGGGGGGGAAGAGAATGAGCAGTTCTTC. Translation gives CASSLTGGEENEQFF.

Written as DNA, the CDR3 is TGTGCCACCAGCGGTTTGCGGGGGGCCACCGATTCCTACAATGAGCAGTTCTTC. Its translation is CATSGLRGATDSYNEQFF. This chain joins TRBV15 and TRBJ2-1; TRBD2 matches 8 bases. The germline V gene has CDR1 LNHNV and CDR2 YYDKDF (reference sequence). V lost 5 bases to trimming and J lost 1 base; unmatched junction nucleotides: 13. CDR3 length: 18 amino acids.

The V gene is TRBV28, the J gene TRBJ2-3; 8 positions agree with TRBD2. V was clipped by 3 bases and J by 1 base; unmatched bases: 3. Germline CDR1 reads MDHEN; CDR2 reads SYDVKM. The CDR3 consists of 15 residues. The CDR3 region is CASSFGSGGTDTQYF. The CDR3 coding sequence is TGTGCCAGCAGTTTTGGTAGCGGGGGCACAGATACGCAGTATTTT.

The chain combines TRBV11-2 with TRBJ1-5; 7 nucleotides match TRBD1. The germline V gene encodes CDR1 SGHAT and CDR2 FQNNGV. After removal of 5 bases from V and 3 bases from J, the junction contained 4 bases not matched to a gene. The CDR3 consists of 14 residues. Written as DNA, the CDR3 is TGTGCCAGCAGCCCAGACAGGGCCAATCAGCCCCAGCATTTT. This codes for CASSPDRANQPQHF.

The J gene is TRBJ2-3, the V gene TRBV3-1 (or the pseudogene TRBV3-2), with D maybe TRBD1 (6 bases). In germline, CDR1 is LGHDT, CDR2 YNNKEL (reference sequence). Trimming took off 5 bases at V and 3 bases at J, with 15 bases between the two ends. CDR3 length equals 15 residues. CDR3 coding DNA: TGTGCCAGCAGCTGGGGGCTCCCGGGGACAGATACGCAGTATTTT. Residues: CASSWGLPGTDTQYF.

This clone was seen once. The rearrangement links TRBV27 to TRBJ1-6, with 10 bases identical to TRBD1. CDR3 length: 14 residues. Germline CDR1 reads MNHEY; CDR2 reads SMNVEV (reference sequence). The V gene end was trimmed by 7 bases and the J gene end by 10 bases; junction bases not matched to a gene: 7. The CDR3 DNA sequence: TGTGCCAGCAAGGACAGGGGGTTCTGGTCACCCCTCCACTTT. Translated: CASKDRGFWSPLHF.

This clone was seen a handful of times. The rearrangement joins TRBV5-6 to TRBJ2-7, with 7 bases aligning to TRBD1. The length of the CDR3 is 12 residues. CDR1 is SGHDT and CDR2 is YYEEEE in the germline V gene. Trimming at V came to 4 bases and at J to 7 bases, leaving 5 bases not matched to a gene. The CDR3 here is CASSPQGWEQYF. The DNA for the CDR3 is TGTGCCAGCAGCCCACAGGGGTGGGAGCAGTACTTC.

The chain links TRBV15 to TRBJ1-2, with unresolved D. The CDR3 has 17 amino acids. Germline CDR1 is LNHNV and CDR2 is YYDKDF (reference sequence). Trimming left V 0 bases short and J 0 bases short, with 14 bases between. The CDR3, as DNA: TGTGCCACCAGCAGAGATATGAGGGCTCGACCTAACTATGGCTACACCTTC. Its translation is CATSRDMRARPNYGYTF.

The chain couples TRBV2 to TRBJ1-2; D is unclear. Trimming took 2 bases from V and 1 from J, leaving 11 bases between them. Germline-derived CDR1 and CDR2 are SNHLY and FYNNEI. The CDR3 is made up of 15 amino acids. The CDR3 DNA reads TGTGCCAGCAGTGAAAATGGCAGGATTAACTATGGCTACACCTTC. Encoded protein: CASSENGRINYGYTF.

The J gene is TRBJ2-7, the V gene TRBV10-3, with D possibly TRBD1 on 6 matching bases. CDR3 length: 14 residues. The germline gives CDR1 ENHRY, CDR2 SYGVKD. The germline V and J ends were trimmed by 3 bases and 1 base, with 10 bases remaining between them. The CDR3 region is CAISESQGSYEQYF. For the CDR3, the DNA is TGTGCCATCAGTGAATCACAGGGATCCTACGAGCAGTACTTC.

This sequence joins TRBV5-1 and TRBJ2-7; 8 bases map to TRBD2. V was pared by 0 bases and J by 0 bases, with 2 bases of the junction left unmatched. The CDR3 has 15 amino acids. Germline CDR1 SGHRS, CDR2 YFSETQ. The CDR3 DNA is TGCGCCAGCAGCTTGGAAGCGGGGGCCTCCTACGAGCAGTACTTC. It is translated as CASSLEAGASYEQYF.

Points on this clone: A junction end diverges from the germline sequence, so it may reflect a read error. The chain is built from TRBV28 and TRBJ1-2, with 8 bases that match TRBD1. Germline assignment: CDR1 MDHEN and CDR2 SYDVKM. This CDR3 is 14 amino acids long. This CDR3 is CASSLPSTGGREVF. The CDR3 DNA reads TGTGCCAGCAGTCTCCCCTCTACAGGGGGAAGGGAAGTCTTC.

A note on this clone: The sample carries other DNA sequences with the same CDR3. CDR3 sequence (DNA): TGTGCCAGTAGTACGGACAGGGACACTGAAGCTTTCTTT. This sequence encodes CASSTDRDTEAFF. The rearrangement joins TRBV19 to TRBJ1-1; 8 nucleotides line up with TRBD1. Germline V gene lookup returns CDR1 LNHDA and CDR2 SQIVND (reference sequence). This CDR3 has 13 amino acids. Trimming took 4 bases from V and 3 from J; bases not matched to a gene: 1.

The gene calls are TRBV11-3 and TRBJ1-6, with unresolved D. CDR3 length equals 15 residues. Deletions cut 3 bases from V and 6 bases from J, with 12 bases between. CDR1 and CDR2 (germline): SGHNT, YENEEA. The CDR3 DNA follows: TGTGCCAGCAGCTTCCCCAACAACCGTAATTCACCCCTCCACTTT. It specifies CASSFPNNRNSPLHF.

This clone occurred a few times. The V gene is TRBV7-2, the J gene TRBJ2-5; 9 positions match TRBD2. This CDR3 comprises 14 residues. Unmatched junction bases numbered 5, after V lost 4 bases and J lost 5 bases. Germline CDR1 reads SGHTA; CDR2 reads FQGNSA. The CDR3 nucleotides read TGTGCCAGCAGCTCCCGGACTAGCGCGGAGACCCAGTACTTC. Translation gives CASSSRTSAETQYF.

This chain links TRBV12-3 or TRBV12-4 with TRBJ2-2; a possible D gene is TRBD1 (5 bases). Deletions cut 6 bases from V and 6 bases from J, with 8 bases between. The CDR3 loop spans 12 amino acids. The CDR3 coding sequence is TGTGCCAGCAGAAGGACACCCGGGGAGCTGTTTTTT. Protein: CASRRTPGELFF.

This sequence joins TRBV7-2 and TRBJ2-3; unclear D gene. Germline V lookup: CDR1 SGHTA, CDR2 FQGNSA. This CDR3 comprises 13 residues. Between the trimmed V and J ends, which lost 5 bases and 0 bases, there was a span of 6 bases. The CDR3: CASSRTSTDTQYF. The CDR3 DNA reads as TGTGCCAGCAGCCGTACTAGCACAGATACGCAGTATTTT.

The chain carries TRBV7-3 and TRBJ2-3; TRBD1 matches at 7 bases. The CDR3 sequence is 15 residues long. Germline V gene sequence: CDR1 SGHTA, CDR2 FQGTGA. V shed 0 bases and J 3 bases; nucleotides not matched to a gene: 3. CDR3 nucleotides: TGTGCCAGCAGCTTAACAGGGGGCGAGACAGATACGCAGTATTTT. Its translation is CASSLTGGETDTQYF.